The 18 T cell receptor beta chains below were found in one sample sequenced in a study of regulatory T cells after allogeneic stem cell transplantation. RNA was reverse transcribed by SMARTer RACE, then the TCR beta CDR3 region was amplified. TCRdb used MiXCR to reprocess the 5' RACE reads, holding one entry per CDR3 protein. Of 4,000 to 5,000 distinct CDR3 sequences in the sample, roughly 96% were seen once. The source was sorted CD4+ T cells from blood (whether regulatory or conventional is not recorded), collected 30 days after allogeneic stem cell transplant. The receptors here all came from a human patient who had an allogeneic stem cell transplant, so the T cells may come from the graft donor.

The chain carries TRBV4-1 and TRBJ2-2, with a possible D match to TRBD2 (7 bases). Trimming stripped 5 bases from V and 3 bases from J, with 13 bases between. This CDR3 has 15 amino acids. Per the germline V gene, CDR1 is MGHRA and CDR2 is YSYEKL. CDR3 bases: TGCGCCAGCAGCGCAGGAGGGGGGGACACCGGGGAGCTGTTTTTT. It encodes CASSAGGGDTGELFF.

With regard to this clonotype: Likely a read error: the CDR3 ends without its conserved phenylalanine or tryptophan. The genes are TRBV20-1 and TRBJ2-5; D is uncertain. V was pared by 7 bases and J by 5 bases, with 17 bases between. Germline assignment: CDR1 DFQATT and CDR2 SNEGSKA (reference sequence). CDR3 size: 13 residues. The CDR3 spells CSVYKRPQETQYL. The CDR3 DNA reads TGCAGTGTATATAAAAGACCGCAGGAGACCCAGTACTTA.

Note on this clonotype: An end of the junction does not agree with germline; a read error may underlie this. This chain connects TRBV2 to TRBJ2-3; a possible D gene is TRBD1 (6 bases). Germline CDR1 and CDR2: SNHLY and FYNNEI. The CDR3 contains 13 residues. CDR3 sequence reads: CASRVHRADTRYF. CDR3 coding DNA: TGTGCCAGCAGGGTCCACAGGGCAGATACGCGGTATTTT. Full variable domain (missing parts from reference TRBV2 and TRBJ2-3): EPEVTQTPSHQVTQMGQEVILRCVPISNHLYFYWYRQILGQKVEFLVSFYNNEISEKSEIFDDQFSVERPDGSNFTLKIRSTKLEDSAMYFCASRVHRADTRYFGPGTRLTVL.

A word on this clonotype: At one of its ends the junction is not consistent with the germline gene, which may arise from a read error. The chain has TRBV6-5 and TRBJ2-1; 7 bases map to TRBD2. Germline CDR1 reads MNHEY; CDR2 reads SVGAGI. The CDR3 has 15 residues. CDR3 region: CGSRSLGGGQDEQFF. CDR3 nucleotides: TGTGGCAGCAGGAGCCTGGGGGGAGGGCAGGATGAGCAGTTCTTC.

The chain carries TRBV4-1 and TRBJ1-2, with D uncertain. With 10 bases removed from V and 1 base from J, the gap between germline ends came to 19 bases. The CDR3 is 15 residues long. The V gene's germline CDR1 is MGHRA and CDR2 YSYEKL. The CDR3 sequence: CAIIPQVYINYGYTF. CDR3 in DNA: TGCGCCATCATCCCCCAGGTATATATTAACTATGGCTACACCTTC.

As for this clonotype: Germline is not matched at one junction end, which may reflect a read error. The chain joins TRBV29-1 to TRBJ2-1, with TRBD1 identical over 10 bases. The CDR3 runs to 16 residues. Germline values: CDR1 SQVTM, CDR2 ANQGSEA. Here the CDR3 DNA reads TGCAGCGTGAGCCCCGGGACAGGGGTCTCCTACAAGGAGCAGTTTTTC. Its translation is CSVSPGTGVSYKEQFF.

Details on this clonotype: The DNA is omitted, as the CDR3 cannot be located on it reliably, and the CDR3 follows TCRdb's listing. This chain uses TRBV29-1 with TRBJ2-1; the tabulated D call, TRBD1, remains unverified against the DNA. The CDR3 is 16 amino acids long, termini counted. Germline V CDR1 and CDR2: SQVTM, ANQGSEA. The CDR3 here is CSVASGTRASYNEHFF.

V usage is TRBV20-1 and J usage is TRBJ2-7; D unresolved. Germline values: CDR1 DFQATT, CDR2 SNEGSKA (reference sequence). The CDR3 is made up of 15 amino acids. V gave up 8 bases and J gave up 5 bases, with 25 bases separating them. The CDR3 bases are TGCAGTACTGGGGTAGGAGCAGGTTGGTCAAACGAGCAGTACTTC. Protein product: CSTGVGAGWSNEQYF.

A word on this clonotype: One end of the junction varies from germline; a read error may be responsible. This chain uses TRBV2 with TRBJ1-6; D remains ambiguous. This CDR3 spans 15 amino acids. The germline gives CDR1 SNHLY, CDR2 FYNNEI. The CDR3 coding sequence is TGTACCAGCAGTCCTAGGAGCTCCTATAAATCACCCCTCCACTTT. It yields the protein CTSSPRSSYKSPLHF.

As to this clonotype: The CDR3 ends on some other residue instead of the conserved phenylalanine or tryptophan, so this is likely a read error. In nucleotides, the CDR3 is TGCTGCGTGACCCGCGGGAGCGGGGGCGCCTACAATGAGCAGTTCTCC. It translates to CCVTRGSGGAYNEQFS. J is TRBJ2-1 and V is TRBV29-1; TRBD2 matches at 8 bases. Germline CDR1 is SQVTM and CDR2 is ANQGSEA. This CDR3 is 16 amino acids long.

Comments on this clonotype: Germline and junction disagree at one end, which may indicate a read error. The chain is built from TRBV5-4 and TRBJ2-5, with 10 bases matching TRBD1. This CDR3 is built from 15 residues. Germline CDR1 reads SGHNT; CDR2 reads YYREEE (reference sequence). CDR3 loop: CASSLKGQGNETQYF. In nucleotides, the CDR3 is TGTGCCAGCAGCCTAAAGGGACAGGGGAACGAGACACAGTACTTC.

As to this clonotype: Germline and junction disagree at one end, which may indicate a read error. This sequence joins TRBV6-5 and TRBJ2-4; D possibly corresponds to TRBD1 (6 bases). The CDR3 consists of 13 residues. CDR1 is MNHEY and CDR2 is SVGAGI in the germline V gene. CDR3 nucleotides: TGTCCCAGCAGTCAGGGGTGCAAAAACATTAAATACTTC. Translated: CPSSQGCKNIKYF.

In the case of this clonotype: The junction departs from the called germline gene at one end, perhaps through a read error. The V call is TRBV20-1, the J call TRBJ2-5; no reliable D call. CDR3 size: 15 residues. Germline assignment: CDR1 DFQATT and CDR2 SNEGSKA (reference sequence). The CDR3 loop reads CSATPPIGDQETQDF. The CDR3, as DNA: TGCAGTGCCACGCCGCCTATCGGCGACCAAGAGACCCAGGACTTC.

The chain has TRBV20-1 and TRBJ2-3; D may match TRBD1 or TRBD2 (5 bases each). The end of the DNA is better explained by TRBJ2-7, so the J call may be wrong. Looked up from germline, CDR1 is DFQATT and CDR2 is SNEGSKA (reference sequence). The CDR3 spans 14 residues. The CDR3 sequence is CSGRVGEPGDTQYF. The CDR3 DNA sequence: TGCAGCGGTAGGGTGGGGGAGCCTGGGGATACGCAGTACTTC.

The table lists this clonotype with a count of one. Germline is not matched at one junction end, which may reflect a read error. The chain uses TRBV11-2 and TRBJ2-7, with TRBD1 as a possible D gene (6 bases). This CDR3 is built from 15 residues. Germline V gene lookup returns CDR1 SGHAT and CDR2 FQNNGV. The CDR3 bases are TGTGCCAGCAGCTTATCCCCAGGGGCTCCCAGAGAGCATGCCTTC. Protein product: CASSLSPGAPREHAF.

The chain links TRBV20-1 to TRBJ2-5; TRBD2 aligns across 9 bases. The J call could be wrong; TRBJ2-1 is a better fit for the DNA end. The germline CDR1 and CDR2 sequences are DFQATT and SNEGSKA (reference sequence). The CDR3 has 15 residues. As DNA, the CDR3 is TGCAGCGCCACACCGACTAGCGGCGAGCAAGAGACACAGTTCTTC. Protein: CSATPTSGEQETQFF.

Comments on this clonotype: Compared with germline, one end of the junction differs, possibly owing to a read error. The chain uses TRBV5-1 and TRBJ2-7, with 8 bases identical to TRBD2. CDR3 length: 15 amino acids. Germline V lookup: CDR1 SGHRS, CDR2 YFSETQ. The CDR3 here is CASSLKAGVFYEQYF. In DNA, the CDR3 is TGCGCAAGCAGCTTGAAAGCGGGAGTCTTCTACGAGCAGTATTTC.

Concerning this clonotype: Because it lacks the conserved phenylalanine or tryptophan at the end, this CDR3 is likely a read error. This chain joins TRBV2 and TRBJ2-2; D possibly uses TRBD1 or TRBD2 (5 bases each). This CDR3 spans 16 amino acids. CDR1 and CDR2 from the germline V gene are SNHLY and FYNNEI. In DNA, the CDR3 is TGTGCCAGAAGTGGGGAACTAGAGGGGTTGGAAGGGAAGCTGTTTGTT. Its protein product is CARSGELEGLEGKLFV.